This TCR beta chain is from a study of CD8 T cells in Susac syndrome (dated by TCRdb to the late 2010s). Study-level background: Repertoire sequencing was used to test whether CD8+ T cell activation and differentiation in Susac syndrome was antigen driven.

Comment on this clonotype: Its target antigen remains unknown. Base quality data are lacking; no much larger clone is found one base away.

RNA was extracted using the RNeasy kit, and roughly 0.5 to 1 ug of the RNA was reverse transcribed with random hexamers. The immunoSEQ multiplex PCR assay, which covers 54 Vbeta and 13 Jbeta segments, was used to amplify TCR beta CDR3 regions. PCR amplification bias was corrected using a synthetic template baseline for primer optimization and computational correction. As for how the authors treated the data: Only productive sequences were kept, with reads annotated to V, D and J genes according to IMGT and analyzed in immunoSEQ Analyzer. Clonality was computed as one minus Shannon entropy normalized by log2 of the number of productive unique sequences. For each patient and control, public and private clones were evaluated among the 100 most prevalent clones. Susac-specific clones were defined as absent from healthy and MS cohorts, over a thousand published viral clones and other ImmuneACCESS disease sequences. In TCRdb, the public reads were trimmed at Q25 with fastp and aligned with MiXCR, with productive beta chains retained. Records with the same CDR3 protein are collapsed into one entry carrying the most frequent genes and DNA. It is TCRdb's table, rather than the study itself, that gives the V and J calls and clone size. This sample lists about 160,000 distinct CDR3 sequences; 94% were detected once. Together, the top ten hold about 0.086% of the sample.

Peripheral blood CD8+ and CD4+ T cells from healthy donors, Susac syndrome patients and multiple sclerosis patients were profiled by high-throughput TCR beta sequencing. The multiple sclerosis controls were treatment-naive patients whose relapsing-remitting disease, either stable or active, fulfilled the revised McDonald criteria. Bulk CD8+ and CD4+ T cells were purified by magnetic negative isolation, while CD8+ TEMRA cells were enriched using FACS. Blood was drawn into EDTA tubes, processed within 24 hours, and PBMCs were isolated by density gradient centrifugation. PBMCs intended for TCR sequencing were cryopreserved in liquid nitrogen and thawed later in a water bath at 37 degrees C. The sorted or isolated CD4+, CD8+ and CD8+ TEMRA cells reached a purity of at least 90%. Study-wide findings and limitations: The study acknowledged that relatively few individuals were included in the TCR sequencing and HLA analysis.

CDR1 is given as MNHEY and CDR2 as SVGEGT, both from the germline V gene. A distance of 21 bases separates the germline ends of V and J, which lose 8 bases and 5 bases respectively. Including cysteine and phenylalanine, the CDR3 has 15 amino acids. The read is trimmed to its CDR3 DNA, 45 bases read in frame from base 1. The TCR sequence derives from a human donor with multiple sclerosis. Material for sequencing was CD4+ T cells from PBMCs. The V and J segments used are TRBV6-2 or TRBV6-3 and TRBJ1-1; TRBD1 is possibly the D segment (6 matching bases). The CDR3 region reads CASGESGGRRTEAFF. The nucleotide sequence is TGTGCCAGCGGGGAATCGGGGGGGCGGAGAACTGAAGCTTTCTTT.